The rows below give T cell receptor beta chains drawn from one sample of a study. TCRdb reprocessed the 5' RACE reads with MiXCR, giving one entry per CDR3 protein. The table has fewer than 40,000 distinct CDR3 sequences, around a quarter seen once. The material sequenced was memory CD4+ T cells sorted from blood. These receptors were collected from a female donor with breast cancer. The CDR3 runs from the conserved cysteine through the conserved F or W. D genes are given only for firm matches. Expanded clones are given a class, and other clones once, few, many or no size at all.

>TRBV18|.|TRBJ2-3|.
CASSPSTGSADTQYF
TGTGCCAGCTCACCAAGCACAGGGTCAGCAGATACGCAGTATTTT
>TRBV6-6|.|TRBJ2-1|TRBD1
CASSSPVRQGNHEQFF
TGTGCCAGCAGTTCCCCCGTCAGACAGGGTAACCATGAGCAGTTCTTC
>TRBV6-6|.|TRBJ1-1|.
CASSYSPAKVGRGFF
TGTGCCAGCAGTTACTCGCCAGCGAAGGTCGGGAGGGGTTTCTTT
>TRBV11-2|.|TRBJ2-5|.
CASSLVQTQYF
TGTGCCAGCAGCTTAGTCCAGACCCAGTACTTC
>TRBV7-2|few|TRBJ2-3|.
CASSLFKGDTQYF
TGTGCCAGCAGCCTCTTTAAGGGAGATACGCAGTATTTT
>TRBV7-9|few|TRBJ2-1|.
CASSPSLGYNEQFF
TGTGCCAGCAGCCCTAGTCTAGGTTACAATGAGCAGTTCTTC
>TRBV5-1|once|TRBJ1-4|.
CASSSRTSSATNEKLFF
TGCGCCAGCAGCAGCCGGACAAGCTCTGCAACTAATGAAAAACTGTTTTTT
>TRBV6-6|few|TRBJ2-1|TRBD1
CASSCSKGTGVKNEQFF
TGTGCCAGCAGTTGCTCGAAAGGGACAGGGGTTAAGAATGAGCAGTTCTTC
>TRBV28|few|TRBJ2-2|TRBD2
CASYAGGTNTGELFF
TGTGCCAGCTACGCCGGGGGGACCAACACCGGGGAGCTGTTTTTT
>TRBV24-1|few|TRBJ2-3|TRBD2
CATSTRDYSTDTQYF
TGTGCCACCAGTACAAGGGACTATAGCACAGATACGCAGTATTTT
>TRBV4-1|.|TRBJ2-2|TRBD1
CASSQVGGQDTWELFF
TGCGCCAGCAGCCAAGTCGGGGGACAGGACACCTGGGAGCTGTTTTTT
>TRBV3-1|.|TRBJ2-7|TRBD1
CASSQKLGQRRTGLEQYF
TGTGCCAGCAGCCAAAAATTGGGACAGCGACGGACCGGGCTCGAGCAGTACTTC
>TRBV4-3|few|TRBJ2-3|.
CASSQDENTDTQYF
TGCGCCAGCAGCCAAGACGAAAACACAGATACGCAGTATTTT
>TRBV7-9|.|TRBJ1-1|.
CASSLYRDLTEAFF
TGTGCCAGCAGCTTATATCGGGATCTCACTGAAGCTTTCTTT
>TRBV12-3/TRBV12-4|.|TRBJ2-7|.
CASSSGKQYF
TGTGCCAGCAGTTCCGGGAAGCAGTACTTC
>TRBV20-1|medium-sized|TRBJ2-3|.
CSASLGGATDTQYF
TGCAGTGCTAGCCTCGGGGGAGCCACAGATACGCAGTATTTT
>TRBV5-4|.|TRBJ1-3|.
CASSRGSQAGNTIYF
TGTGCCAGCAGCCGTGGGAGCCAGGCTGGAAACACCATATATTTT
>TRBV29-1|medium-sized|TRBJ1-2|.
CSVTDNSYYGYTF
TGCAGCGTAACCGACAACTCCTACTATGGCTACACCTTC
>TRBV29-1|few|TRBJ2-7|TRBD1
CSVDGTGTYEQYF
TGCAGCGTCGACGGGACAGGCACCTACGAGCAGTACTTC
>TRBV4-1|many|TRBJ2-7|.
CASSPSVPDLNEQYF
TGCGCCAGCAGCCCTAGTGTACCCGACCTCAACGAGCAGTACTTC
>TRBV12-3/TRBV12-4|.|TRBJ1-1|.
CASSPGENTEAFF
TGTGCCAGCAGCCCCGGAGAGAACACTGAAGCTTTCTTT
>TRBV6-6|few|TRBJ2-5|TRBD2
CASSYSRRGGRETQYF
TGTGCCAGCAGTTACTCGAGGCGGGGGGGCAGGGAGACCCAGTACTTC
>TRBV5-1|few|TRBJ2-7|TRBD1
CASRPGQNYEQYF
TGCGCCAGCCGTCCGGGACAGAACTACGAGCAGTACTTC
>TRBV15|many|TRBJ2-3|.
CATSRDPLTQYF
TGTGCCACCAGCAGAGATCCCCTTACGCAGTATTTT
>TRBV7-6|once|TRBJ2-7|TRBD1
CASSGRLQGGLYEQYF
TGTGCCAGCAGCGGGCGGCTGCAAGGGGGCTTGTACGAGCAGTACTTC
>TRBV9|.|TRBJ2-2|TRBD1
CASSGRGQGATGELFF
TGTGCCAGCAGCGGGCGGGGACAGGGGGCCACCGGGGAGCTGTTTTTT
>TRBV24-1|.|TRBJ2-5|.
CATSDLSGQETQYF
TGTGCCACCAGTGATTTGTCGGGCCAAGAGACCCAGTACTTC
>TRBV9|medium-sized|TRBJ2-4|.
CASSVVGDFGNIQYF
TGTGCCAGCAGCGTAGTCGGGGACTTTGGAAACATTCAGTACTTC
>TRBV7-9|.|TRBJ2-7|.
CASSLGPSYEQYF
TGTGCCAGCAGCTTAGGCCCCTCCTACGAGCAGTACTTC
>TRBV12-3/TRBV12-4|many|TRBJ2-1|TRBD1
CSSGGAYNEQFF
TGTTCATCAGGGGGCGCGTACAATGAGCAGTTCTTC
>TRBV20-1|.|TRBJ2-7|.
CSASGTLNEQYF
TGCAGTGCTTCCGGGACACTTAACGAGCAGTACTTC
>TRBV5-1|many|TRBJ2-2|TRBD2
CASSLGVAGGRNTGELFF
TGCGCCAGCAGCTTGGGAGTAGCGGGGGGTCGGAACACCGGGGAGCTGTTTTTT
>TRBV9|.|TRBJ2-7|.
CASSKASEDYEQYF
TGTGCCAGCAGCAAGGCTAGCGAGGACTACGAGCAGTACTTC
>TRBV10-3|few|TRBJ2-3|.
CAISGSDPRTDTQYF
TGTGCCATCAGTGGTAGTGATCCCCGCACAGATACGCAGTATTTT
>TRBV7-9|few|TRBJ2-7|TRBD1
CASSWTGMWEQYF
TGTGCCAGCAGCTGGACAGGGATGTGGGAGCAGTACTTC
>TRBV2|.|TRBJ2-3|.
CASRTVTTGTDTQYF
TGTGCCAGCAGGACGGTGACGACGGGGACAGATACGCAGTATTTT